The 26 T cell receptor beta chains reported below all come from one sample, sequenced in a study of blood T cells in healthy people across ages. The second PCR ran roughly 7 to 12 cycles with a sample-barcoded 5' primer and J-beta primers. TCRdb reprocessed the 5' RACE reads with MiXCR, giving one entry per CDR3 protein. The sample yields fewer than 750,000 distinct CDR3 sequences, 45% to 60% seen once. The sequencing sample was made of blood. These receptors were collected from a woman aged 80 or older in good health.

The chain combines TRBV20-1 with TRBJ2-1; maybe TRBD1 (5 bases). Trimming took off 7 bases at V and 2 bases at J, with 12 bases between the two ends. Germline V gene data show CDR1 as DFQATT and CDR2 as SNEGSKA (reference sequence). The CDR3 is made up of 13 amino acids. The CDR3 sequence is CSEGSPTYNEQFF. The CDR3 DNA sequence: TGCAGTGAGGGGTCCCCCACCTACAATGAGCAGTTCTTC.

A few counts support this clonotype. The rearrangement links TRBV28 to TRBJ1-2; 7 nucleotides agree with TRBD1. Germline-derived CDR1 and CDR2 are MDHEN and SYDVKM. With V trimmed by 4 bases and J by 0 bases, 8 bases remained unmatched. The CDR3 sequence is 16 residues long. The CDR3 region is CASSSLRDRTNYGYTF. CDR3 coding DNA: TGTGCCAGCAGTTCCCTCCGGGACAGAACTAACTATGGCTACACCTTC.

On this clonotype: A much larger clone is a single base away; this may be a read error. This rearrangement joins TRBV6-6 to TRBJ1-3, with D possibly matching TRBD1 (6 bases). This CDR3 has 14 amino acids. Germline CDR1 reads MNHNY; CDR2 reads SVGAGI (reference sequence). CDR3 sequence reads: CTSRPGTHGNTIYF. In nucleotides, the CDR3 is TGTACCAGCAGGCCGGGGACACACGGAAACACCATATATTTT.

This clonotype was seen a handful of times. Here the CDR3 reads CASSLGELFNEKLFF. As DNA, the CDR3 is TGCGCCAGCAGCTTGGGGGAACTCTTTAATGAAAAACTGTTTTTT. The chain combines TRBV5-1 with TRBJ1-4; D remains unclear. Germline assignment: CDR1 SGHRS and CDR2 YFSETQ. V lost 0 bases and J 4 bases, leaving 10 bases between the germline ends. The CDR3 runs 15 residues.

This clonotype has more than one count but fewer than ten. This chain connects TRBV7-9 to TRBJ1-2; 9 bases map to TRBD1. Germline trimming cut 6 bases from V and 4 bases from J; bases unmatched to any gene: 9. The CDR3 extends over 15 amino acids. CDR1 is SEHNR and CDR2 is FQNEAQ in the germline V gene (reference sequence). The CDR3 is CASSRPTGGIYGYTF. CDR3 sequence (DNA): TGTGCCAGCAGTAGGCCGACAGGGGGGATCTATGGCTACACCTTC.

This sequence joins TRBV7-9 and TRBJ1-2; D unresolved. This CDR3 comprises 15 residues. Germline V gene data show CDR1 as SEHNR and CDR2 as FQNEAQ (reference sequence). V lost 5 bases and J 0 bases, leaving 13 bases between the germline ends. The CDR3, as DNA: TGTGCCAGCAGCGTAGACCCAGGTCCTAACTATGGCTACACCTTC. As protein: CASSVDPGPNYGYTF.

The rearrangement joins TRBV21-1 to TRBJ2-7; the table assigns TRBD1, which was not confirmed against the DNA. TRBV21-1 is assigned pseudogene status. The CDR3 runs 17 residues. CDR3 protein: CTSSKSKKGAPTYEQYF. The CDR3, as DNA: TGTACCAGCAGCAAATCGAAGAAGGGGGCCCCAACCTACGAGCAGTACTTC.

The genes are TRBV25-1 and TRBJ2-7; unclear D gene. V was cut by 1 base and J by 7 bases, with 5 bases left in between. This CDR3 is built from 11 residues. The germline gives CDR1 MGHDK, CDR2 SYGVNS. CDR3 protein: CASSEFQEQYF. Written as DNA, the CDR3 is TGTGCCAGCAGTGAATTTCAGGAGCAGTACTTC.

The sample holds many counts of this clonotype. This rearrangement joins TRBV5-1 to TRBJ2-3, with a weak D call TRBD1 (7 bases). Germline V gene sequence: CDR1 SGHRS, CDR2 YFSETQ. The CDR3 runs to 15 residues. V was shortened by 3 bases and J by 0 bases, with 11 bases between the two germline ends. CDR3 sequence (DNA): TGCGCCAGCAGCTCCGCGGGACAGAGCACAGATACGCAGTATTTT. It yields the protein CASSSAGQSTDTQYF.

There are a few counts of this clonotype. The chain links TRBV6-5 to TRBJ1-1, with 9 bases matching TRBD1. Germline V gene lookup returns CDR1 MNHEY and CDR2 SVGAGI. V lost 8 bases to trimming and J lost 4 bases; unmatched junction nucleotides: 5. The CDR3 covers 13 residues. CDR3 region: CASGGQGGTEAFF. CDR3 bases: TGTGCCAGCGGGGGACAGGGCGGCACTGAAGCTTTCTTT.

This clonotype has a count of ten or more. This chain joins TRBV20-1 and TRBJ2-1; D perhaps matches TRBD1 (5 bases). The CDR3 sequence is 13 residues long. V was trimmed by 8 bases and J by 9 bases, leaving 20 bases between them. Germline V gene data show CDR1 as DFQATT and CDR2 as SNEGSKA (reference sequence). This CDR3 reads CSSRDRLFGEQFF. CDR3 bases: TGCAGTTCCCGTGACAGACTGTTTGGTGAGCAGTTCTTC.

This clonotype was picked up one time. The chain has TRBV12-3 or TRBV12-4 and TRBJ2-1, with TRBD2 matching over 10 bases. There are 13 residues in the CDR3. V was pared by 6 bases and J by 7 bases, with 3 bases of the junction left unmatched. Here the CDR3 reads CASRLAGSNEQFF. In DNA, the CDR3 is TGTGCCAGCAGACTAGCGGGATCTAATGAGCAGTTCTTC.

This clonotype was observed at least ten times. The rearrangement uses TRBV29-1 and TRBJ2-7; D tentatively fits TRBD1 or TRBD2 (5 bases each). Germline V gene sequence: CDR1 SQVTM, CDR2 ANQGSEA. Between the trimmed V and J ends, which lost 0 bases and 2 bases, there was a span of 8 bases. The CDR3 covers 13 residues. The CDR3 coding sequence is TGCAGCGTTGAAGAAGGGGACCCCTACGAGCAGTACTTC. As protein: CSVEEGDPYEQYF.

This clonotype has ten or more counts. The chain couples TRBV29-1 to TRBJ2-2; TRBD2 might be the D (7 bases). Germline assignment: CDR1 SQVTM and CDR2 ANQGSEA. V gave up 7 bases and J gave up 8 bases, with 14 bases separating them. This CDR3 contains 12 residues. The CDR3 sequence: CSAYAGAGELFF. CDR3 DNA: TGCAGCGCCTATGCGGGGGCTGGGGAGCTGTTTTTT.

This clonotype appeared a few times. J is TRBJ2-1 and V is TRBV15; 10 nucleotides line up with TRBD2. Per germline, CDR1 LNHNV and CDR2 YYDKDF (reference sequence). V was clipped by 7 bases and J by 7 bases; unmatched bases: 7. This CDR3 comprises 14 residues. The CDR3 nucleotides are TGTGCCACCATGCCTAGCGGGAGTTGGAATGAGCAGTTCTTC. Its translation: CATMPSGSWNEQFF. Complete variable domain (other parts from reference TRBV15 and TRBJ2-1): DAMVIQNPRYQVTQFGKPVTLSCSQTLNHNVMYWYQQKSSQAPKLLFHYYDKDFNNEADTPDNFQSRRPNTSFCFLDIRSPGLGDTAMYLCATMPSGSWNEQFFGPGTRLTVL.

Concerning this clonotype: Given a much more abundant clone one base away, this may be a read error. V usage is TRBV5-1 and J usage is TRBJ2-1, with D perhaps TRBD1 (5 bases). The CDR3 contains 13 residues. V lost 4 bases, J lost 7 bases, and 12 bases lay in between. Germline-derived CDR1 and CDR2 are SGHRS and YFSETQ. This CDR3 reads CASSVIGVNEQFF. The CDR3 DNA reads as TGCGCCAGCAGCGTAATAGGGGTGAATGAGCAGTTCTTC.

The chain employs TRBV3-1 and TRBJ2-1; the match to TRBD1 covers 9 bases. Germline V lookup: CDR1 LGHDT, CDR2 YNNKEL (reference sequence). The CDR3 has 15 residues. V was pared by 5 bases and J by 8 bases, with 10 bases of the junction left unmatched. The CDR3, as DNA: TGTGCCAGCAGCGTACCGGGACAGGGATATGATGAGCAGTTCTTC. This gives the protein CASSVPGQGYDEQFF.

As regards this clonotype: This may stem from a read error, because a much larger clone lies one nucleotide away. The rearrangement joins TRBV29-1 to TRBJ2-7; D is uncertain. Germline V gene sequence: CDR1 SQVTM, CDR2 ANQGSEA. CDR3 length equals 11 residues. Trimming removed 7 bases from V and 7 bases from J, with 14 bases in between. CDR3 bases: TGCAGCGCTGTCCAGGATGTTGAGCAGTACTTC. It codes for CSAVQDVEQYF.

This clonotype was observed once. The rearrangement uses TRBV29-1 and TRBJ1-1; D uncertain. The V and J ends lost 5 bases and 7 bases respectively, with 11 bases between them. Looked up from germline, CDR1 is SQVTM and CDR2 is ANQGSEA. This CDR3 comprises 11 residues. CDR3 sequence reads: CSVRATLEAFF. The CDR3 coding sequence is TGCAGCGTTCGGGCGACCCTTGAAGCTTTCTTT.

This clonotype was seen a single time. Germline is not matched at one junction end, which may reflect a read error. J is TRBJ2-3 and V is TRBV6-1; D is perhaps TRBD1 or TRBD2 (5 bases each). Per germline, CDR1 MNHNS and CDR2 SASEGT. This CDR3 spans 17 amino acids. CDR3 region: CAISPQGRGTSTDTQYF. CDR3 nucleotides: TGTGCCATCAGTCCCCAGGGACGAGGAACTAGCACAGATACGCAGTATTTT.

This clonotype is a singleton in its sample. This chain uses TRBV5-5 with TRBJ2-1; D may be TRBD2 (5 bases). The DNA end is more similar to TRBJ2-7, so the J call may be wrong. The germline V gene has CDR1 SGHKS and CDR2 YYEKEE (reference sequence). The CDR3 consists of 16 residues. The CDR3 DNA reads TGTGCCAGCAGCTCGCCGACTACTTCAGCCTACAATGAGCAGTACTTC. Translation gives CASSSPTTSAYNEQYF.

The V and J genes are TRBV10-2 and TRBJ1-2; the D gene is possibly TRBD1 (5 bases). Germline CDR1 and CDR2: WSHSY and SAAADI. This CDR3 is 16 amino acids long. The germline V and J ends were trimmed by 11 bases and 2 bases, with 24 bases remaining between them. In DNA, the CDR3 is TGCGCCGCCCATCCCGGCTCTCCCGGGGGGAACTATGGCTACACCTTC. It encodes CAAHPGSPGGNYGYTF.

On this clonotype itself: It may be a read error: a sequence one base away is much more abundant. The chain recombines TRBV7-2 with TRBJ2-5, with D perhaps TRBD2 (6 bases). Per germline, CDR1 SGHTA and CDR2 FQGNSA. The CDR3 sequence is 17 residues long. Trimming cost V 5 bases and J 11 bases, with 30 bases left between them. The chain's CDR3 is CASSLPPGLTIYNEQYF. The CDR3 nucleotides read TGTGCCAGCAGCCTACCTCCGGGACTTACAATTTACAATGAGCAGTACTTC. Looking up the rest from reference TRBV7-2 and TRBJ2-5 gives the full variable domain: GAGVSQSPSNKVTEKGKDVELRCDPISGHTALYWYRQSLGQGLEFLIYFQGNSAPDKSGLPSDRFSAERTGGSVSTLTIQRTQQEDSAVYLCASSLPPGLTIYNEQYFGPGTRLLVL.

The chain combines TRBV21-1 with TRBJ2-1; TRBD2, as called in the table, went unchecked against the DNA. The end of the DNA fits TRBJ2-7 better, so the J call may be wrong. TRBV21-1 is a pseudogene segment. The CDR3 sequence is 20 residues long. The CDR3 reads CANSKKGLPVAGLSCNEQYF. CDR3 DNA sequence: TGTGCCAACAGCAAAAAGGGTCTTCCGGTAGCGGGCCTCTCCTGCAATGAGCAGTACTTC.

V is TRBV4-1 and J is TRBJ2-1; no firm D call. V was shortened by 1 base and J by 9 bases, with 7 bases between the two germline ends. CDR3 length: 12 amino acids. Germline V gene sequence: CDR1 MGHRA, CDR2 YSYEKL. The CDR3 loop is CASSQGASEQFF. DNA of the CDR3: TGCGCCAGCAGCCAAGGAGCTAGTGAGCAGTTCTTC.

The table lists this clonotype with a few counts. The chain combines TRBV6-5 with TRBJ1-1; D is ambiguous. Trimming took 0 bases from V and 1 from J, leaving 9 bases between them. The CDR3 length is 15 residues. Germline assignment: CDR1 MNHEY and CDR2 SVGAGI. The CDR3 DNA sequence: TGTGCCAGCAGTTACTCGAATATTCGGAACACTGAAGCTTTCTTT. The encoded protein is CASSYSNIRNTEAFF.